This TCR beta chain emerged from a study of human T cells and chemical hapten exposure. The sample holds a few counts of this clonotype. Its target is not known. TCRdb analysed the RACE reads with MiXCR anew, one entry per CDR3 protein. The data contain around 200,000 distinct CDR3 sequences, approximately 31% of them singletons. Time point of the sample: pre-sensitization, week 0. Stated treatment: therapeutic diphenylcyclopropenone sensitization with weekly scalp DPC. Each donor was an alopecia patient between 18 and 70 years of age who qualified for DPC. This CDR3 has 12 residues. Germline CDR1 SQVTM, CDR2 ANQGSEA. Trimming shortened V by 4 bases and J by 0 bases, and 6 bases separated the two germline ends. Study-wide findings and caveats: Large CDR3 similarity clusters arose significantly more often from expanded TCRs than from controls. Patch test score was positively correlated with the counts of TCRs that had expanded at PT1.

The J gene is TRBJ1-1, the V gene TRBV29-1; D uncertain. This sequence was found in a woman in her twenties or thirties with alopecia areata. Some clones in this sample may be carry-over from other donors' samples. The sample was whole blood, taken in connection with sensitization to the hapten diphenylcyclopropenone (DPC). The CDR3 sequence is CSVGAVNTEAFF. In nucleotides, the CDR3 is TGCAGCGTTGGGGCGGTGAACACTGAAGCTTTCTTT.